This T cell receptor (beta chain) was retrieved from a study of blood T cell repertoires in COVID-19. Study summary: Some COVID-19 samples were acute and others convalescent; all came from the United States, Italy and Spain.

In the study's own analysis: Reference gene primer amplification yielded estimated nucleated cell counts. Libraries were prepared by immunoSEQ multiplex PCR; TCRdb keeps only in-frame clonotypes and omits some of them. The DNA gave D and trimming, while V, J and clone size come from that table. The data hold tens of thousands of clones, with approximately 92% observed a single time. With 2 bases clipped from V and 5 bases from J, the junction kept 2 bases outside the gene matches. CDR1 and CDR2 (germline): MDHEN, SYDVKM. The CDR3 is 14 residues long. The specimen was peripheral blood. J is TRBJ1-5 and V is TRBV28, with 8 bases lining up with TRBD1. This TCR came from a man in his forties or fifties with COVID-19, enrolled during active disease. The CDR3 DNA is TGTGCCAGCAGTTTAGCACAGGGGGATCAGCCCCAGCATTTT. This encodes CASSLAQGDQPQHF.